This TCR beta chain was observed in a study of T cells after yellow fever vaccination (dated by TCRdb to the late 2010s). Context from the whole study: Libraries from fractions with low cell numbers were prepared with the SMART-Seq v4 Ultra Low Input RNA kit. The cohort comprised two healthy male donors, one aged 18 to 30 and one aged 30 to 40 years. To follow T-cell clones before and after primary and booster YFV17D yellow fever vaccination, bulk TCR alpha and beta repertoires were sequenced over time. Blood samples were taken at several timepoints before and after primary and secondary immunization, and bulk PBMC replicates and cell subsets were isolated. The study at large found these results: The secondary T-cell response was weaker than the primary response but faster, peaking on day 5 instead of day 15. FACS-sorted repertoires could contain abundant contaminating clonotypes from the bulk population, so computational filtering was required. Because only a couple of donors were included in the study, the extent to which the findings can be generalized is limited. A small fraction of clonotypes appeared in both the CD4 and CD8 compartments, likely as a result of convergent recombination. Most clones expanded after primary vaccination were re-detected after the booster (approximately 96% of CD4 and about 88% of CD8), suggesting broad memory maintenance.

TCR cDNA was synthesized by 5'RACE template switching, through which a universal primer site and unique molecular identifiers were introduced. Priming for cDNA synthesis came from both the TCR alpha and TCR beta constant segments. Libraries were amplified in two PCR steps, with sample barcodes and sequencing adapters added in the second step. Sequencing of libraries was performed on Illumina HiSeq 2500 (2x100 bp) or NovaSeq (2x150 bp). Concerning the study's data processing: Demultiplexing of reads and collapsing into UMI consensus sequences were performed with MIGEC, and V(D)J alignment was carried out with MiXCR. Using edgeR on replicate PBMC samples, clonotypes were called vaccine-responding if FDR was below 0.01 and the log2 fold change was above 5 up to day 15. Bulk clonotypes were assigned CD4 or CD8 identity according to which sequenced CD4 or CD8 repertoire held them at higher abundance. In-frame beta chains were kept once TCRdb had trimmed the public reads at Q25 with fastp and called clones with MiXCR. Identical CDR3 protein sequences are pooled into one entry, listed with their most common genes and DNA. These V and J calls are TCRdb output, not the study's own analysis. The sample profile shows 450,000 to 600,000 distinct CDR3 sequences; about a sixth of them were found once. The ten biggest clones cover roughly a sixth of the sample.

About this clonotype: No antigen is known for it. No base quality information exists; no much larger clone differs at one position.

The meaning of the sample's treatment or condition label: live attenuated yellow fever vaccine strain. At each blood-draw timepoint, two biological replicates of bulk PBMCs were collected. A standard Ficoll-Paque protocol was used to isolate PBMCs from peripheral blood. RNA was extracted with TriZol from bulk PBMCs, CD4 and CD8 fractions, and dextramer-positive and dextramer-negative fractions. Based on the germline V gene, the CDR1 and CDR2 sequences are SNHLY and FYNNEI. V is pruned by 8 bases and J by 8 bases, leaving 8 bases of the junction without a gene match. The CDR3 runs 12 amino acids, cysteine and phenylalanine included. Only the CDR3 DNA stays, 36 bases, in frame from base 1.

The TCR comes from a man younger than 35 who received the YFV17D yellow fever vaccine. This chain is built from TRBV2 and TRBJ1-2; 7 of the junction bases match TRBD1. The sequences come from PBMCs, collected about 5 days after the first yellow fever vaccination. For the CDR3, the sequence is CASRDRDLGYTF. The DNA is TGTGCCAGCCGAGACAGGGATTTAGGCTACACCTTC.